Listed below are T cell receptor beta chains from one sample, sequenced in a study of cytomegalovirus exposure and HLA in healthy donors. Repertoires were generated with immunoSEQ multiplex PCR, while TCRdb's copy carries only in-frame clones and drops some. The data contain some 220,000 clones, approximately 90% of them singletons. Sequencing was done on a sample of PBMCs. All receptors come from a woman aged 18-29 years in good health and CMV-seronegative. The CDR3 runs from the conserved cysteine through the conserved F or W. The order of the fields is V gene, clone size, D gene, J gene, CDR3 protein, CDR3 DNA. The D gene is left open where the match is weak. Not all rows give a size; the values are once, few, many and, for expanded clones, a class.

v_gene: TRBV6-1; abundance: once; d_gene: -; j_gene: TRBJ1-2; CDR3aa: CASPSGGNYGYTF; CDR3nt: TGTGCCAGCCCCTCGGGGGGGAACTATGGCTACACCTTC
v_gene: TRBV19; abundance: -; d_gene: TRBD2; j_gene: TRBJ2-4; CDR3aa: CATRLAVNLNIQYF; CDR3nt: TGTGCCACTCGACTAGCGGTGAACCTAAACATTCAGTACTTC
v_gene: TRBV7-9; abundance: -; d_gene: TRBD1; j_gene: TRBJ2-4; CDR3aa: CASSLDRGCIQYF; CDR3nt: TGTGCCAGCAGCTTAGACAGGGGCTGCATTCAGTACTTC
v_gene: TRBV19; abundance: -; d_gene: TRBD1; j_gene: TRBJ1-1; CDR3aa: CASARTGGTEAFF; CDR3nt: TGTGCCAGTGCCAGAACAGGGGGCACTGAAGCTTTCTTT
v_gene: TRBV5-6; abundance: -; d_gene: TRBD2; j_gene: TRBJ2-7; CDR3aa: CASSLGLAGSSGLEQYF; CDR3nt: TGTGCCAGCAGCTTGGGACTAGCGGGGAGCTCAGGGCTCGAGCAGTACTTC
v_gene: TRBV7-2; abundance: once; d_gene: -; j_gene: TRBJ1-5; CDR3aa: CASSSRLGRHQPQHF; CDR3nt: TGTGCCAGCAGCTCGCGGTTAGGTCGGCATCAGCCCCAGCATTTT
v_gene: TRBV29-1; abundance: -; d_gene: TRBD1; j_gene: TRBJ2-1; CDR3aa: CSLGTGTYNEQFF; CDR3nt: TGCAGCCTCGGGACAGGTACCTACAATGAGCAGTTCTTC
v_gene: TRBV5-1; abundance: -; d_gene: TRBD1; j_gene: TRBJ2-7; CDR3aa: CASSLVGQGAYEQYF; CDR3nt: TGCGCCAGCAGCTTGGTAGGACAGGGTGCCTACGAGCAGTACTTC
v_gene: TRBV6-5; abundance: -; d_gene: -; j_gene: TRBJ2-3; CDR3aa: CASSPRGPDTDTQYF; CDR3nt: TGTGCCAGCAGTCCCAGGGGACCCGACACAGATACGCAGTATTTT
v_gene: TRBV9; abundance: -; d_gene: -; j_gene: TRBJ1-1; CDR3aa: CASQPLGGLTNTEAFF; CDR3nt: TGTGCCAGCCAACCCTTGGGGGGGCTTACCAACACTGAAGCTTTCTTT
v_gene: TRBV19; abundance: -; d_gene: TRBD1; j_gene: TRBJ1-5; CDR3aa: CASRGGTGFDQPQHF; CDR3nt: TGTGCCAGTAGGGGGGGGACAGGGTTTGATCAGCCCCAGCATTTT
v_gene: TRBV29-1; abundance: -; d_gene: -; j_gene: TRBJ2-5; CDR3aa: CSVVPTEKETQYF; CDR3nt: TGCAGCGTTGTCCCTACAGAAAAAGAGACCCAGTACTTC
v_gene: TRBV7-9; abundance: -; d_gene: -; j_gene: TRBJ2-1; CDR3aa: CASSLGSGDYNEQFF; CDR3nt: TGTGCCAGCAGCTTAGGGAGCGGAGACTACAATGAGCAGTTCTTC
v_gene: TRBV5-1; abundance: -; d_gene: -; j_gene: TRBJ2-7; CDR3aa: CASSLGGDYEQYF; CDR3nt: TGCGCCAGCAGCTTGGGTGGAGACTACGAGCAGTACTTC
v_gene: TRBV6-6; abundance: -; d_gene: TRBD1; j_gene: TRBJ1-2; CDR3aa: CASRNPGGGYTF; CDR3nt: TGTGCCAGCAGGAATCCAGGGGGTGGCTACACCTTC
v_gene: TRBV9; abundance: -; d_gene: -; j_gene: TRBJ1-5; CDR3aa: CASSVEAGSGQPQHF; CDR3nt: TGTGCCAGCAGCGTAGAGGCAGGGTCTGGGCAGCCCCAGCATTTT
v_gene: TRBV5-1; abundance: -; d_gene: -; j_gene: TRBJ1-2; CDR3aa: CASSLAGLQGIHGYTF; CDR3nt: TGCGCCAGCAGCTTGGCAGGGCTACAGGGAATCCATGGCTACACCTTC
v_gene: TRBV28; abundance: -; d_gene: -; j_gene: TRBJ2-3; CDR3aa: CASSFQQGWVTDTQYF; CDR3nt: TGTGCCAGCAGTTTCCAGCAGGGATGGGTGACAGATACGCAGTATTTT
v_gene: TRBV5-1; abundance: -; d_gene: TRBD1; j_gene: TRBJ2-3; CDR3aa: CASSQTGDLSTDTQYF; CDR3nt: TGCGCCAGCAGCCAAACAGGGGACCTAAGCACAGATACGCAGTATTTT
v_gene: TRBV4-1; abundance: once; d_gene: -; j_gene: TRBJ1-6; CDR3aa: CASSPSLGGSSYNSPLHF; CDR3nt: TGCGCCAGCAGCCCTTCCCTTGGAGGTAGCTCCTATAATTCACCCCTCCACTTT
v_gene: TRBV7-9; abundance: -; d_gene: -; j_gene: TRBJ2-5; CDR3aa: CASRGPRSHFEAQYF; CDR3nt: TGTGCCAGCAGAGGCCCGCGATCTCATTTTGAGGCCCAGTACTTC
v_gene: TRBV20-1; abundance: -; d_gene: -; j_gene: TRBJ1-1; CDR3aa: CSAGIRGAFF; CDR3nt: TGCAGTGCTGGGATAAGGGGAGCTTTCTTT
v_gene: TRBV19; abundance: -; d_gene: TRBD2; j_gene: TRBJ2-7; CDR3aa: CASSISWTSGNYEQYF; CDR3nt: TGTGCCAGTAGTATAAGTTGGACTAGCGGCAACTACGAGCAGTACTTC
v_gene: TRBV6-1; abundance: once; d_gene: -; j_gene: TRBJ1-3; CDR3aa: CASSEADRNTIYF; CDR3nt: TGTGCCAGCAGTGAAGCTGACAGAAACACCATATATTTT
v_gene: TRBV25-1; abundance: -; d_gene: -; j_gene: TRBJ1-2; CDR3aa: CASSLEGWYGYTF; CDR3nt: TGTGCCAGCAGTCTCGAGGGTTGGTATGGCTACACCTTC
v_gene: TRBV7-8; abundance: -; d_gene: TRBD2; j_gene: TRBJ2-7; CDR3aa: CASSLGATSGRYEQYF; CDR3nt: TGTGCCAGCAGCTTAGGGGCGACTAGCGGGAGATACGAGCAGTACTTC
v_gene: TRBV4-1; abundance: -; d_gene: TRBD1; j_gene: TRBJ2-1; CDR3aa: CASSQIPTGGGYEQFF; CDR3nt: TGCGCCAGCAGCCAAATTCCGACAGGGGGAGGGTATGAGCAGTTCTTC
v_gene: TRBV10-1; abundance: -; d_gene: TRBD2; j_gene: TRBJ2-7; CDR3aa: CASSESLAGYYEQYF; CDR3nt: TGCGCCAGCAGTGAGTCACTAGCGGGGTACTACGAGCAGTACTTC
v_gene: TRBV18; abundance: -; d_gene: TRBD1; j_gene: TRBJ1-5; CDR3aa: CASSPGQGDQPQHF; CDR3nt: TGTGCCAGCTCCCCAGGACAGGGAGATCAGCCCCAGCATTTT
v_gene: TRBV19; abundance: -; d_gene: -; j_gene: TRBJ1-4; CDR3aa: CASSISARNEKLFF; CDR3nt: TGTGCCAGTAGTATTAGCGCCCGTAATGAAAAACTGTTTTTT
v_gene: TRBV10-1; abundance: -; d_gene: -; j_gene: TRBJ2-2; CDR3aa: CASRLGVGNTGELFF; CDR3nt: TGCGCCAGCCGCCTCGGGGTCGGGAACACCGGGGAGCTGTTTTTT
v_gene: TRBV7-2; abundance: once; d_gene: -; j_gene: TRBJ1-2; CDR3aa: CASSLEPGLHGYTF; CDR3nt: TGTGCCAGCAGCCTCGAGCCAGGGTTGCACGGCTACACCTTC
v_gene: TRBV9; abundance: -; d_gene: -; j_gene: TRBJ1-2; CDR3aa: CASSIRQEPHYGYTF; CDR3nt: TGTGCCAGCAGCATTCGACAGGAGCCCCACTATGGCTACACCTTC
v_gene: TRBV5-1; abundance: -; d_gene: TRBD2; j_gene: TRBJ2-1; CDR3aa: CASSLGLAGKGEQFF; CDR3nt: TGCGCCAGCAGCTTGGGATTAGCGGGAAAGGGCGAGCAGTTCTTC
v_gene: TRBV28; abundance: -; d_gene: -; j_gene: TRBJ1-4; CDR3aa: CASTGGRPGEKLFF; CDR3nt: TGTGCCAGCACCGGGGGGCGCCCCGGTGAAAAACTGTTTTTT
v_gene: TRBV18; abundance: -; d_gene: TRBD1; j_gene: TRBJ2-7; CDR3aa: CASSPRQGITYEQYF; CDR3nt: TGTGCCAGCTCACCCCGACAGGGTATAACCTACGAGCAGTACTTC
v_gene: TRBV2; abundance: -; d_gene: -; j_gene: TRBJ2-1; CDR3aa: CASSGGSYNEQFF; CDR3nt: TGTGCCAGCAGTGGTGGGAGCTACAATGAGCAGTTCTTC
v_gene: TRBV7-3; abundance: -; d_gene: -; j_gene: TRBJ1-1; CDR3aa: CASSLTRAENTEAFF; CDR3nt: TGTGCCAGCAGCTTAACACGCGCGGAGAACACTGAAGCTTTCTTT
v_gene: TRBV28; abundance: -; d_gene: TRBD1; j_gene: TRBJ1-1; CDR3aa: CASTARDRVIHTEAFF; CDR3nt: TGTGCCAGCACCGCCCGGGACAGGGTAATCCACACTGAAGCTTTCTTT
v_gene: TRBV5-4; abundance: -; d_gene: TRBD2; j_gene: TRBJ2-6; CDR3aa: CASSLGAGGISGANVLTF; CDR3nt: TGTGCCAGCAGCTTGGGGGCGGGAGGGATCTCTGGGGCCAACGTCCTGACTTTC
v_gene: TRBV25-1; abundance: -; d_gene: TRBD2; j_gene: TRBJ2-2; CDR3aa: CASRSGSYTGELFF; CDR3nt: TGTGCCAGCAGAAGCGGGAGCTATACCGGGGAGCTGTTTTTT
v_gene: TRBV5-6; abundance: -; d_gene: -; j_gene: TRBJ1-1; CDR3aa: CASSLGQAMNTEAFF; CDR3nt: TGTGCCAGCAGCTTGGGGCAGGCTATGAACACTGAAGCTTTCTTT
v_gene: TRBV5-1; abundance: -; d_gene: -; j_gene: TRBJ2-7; CDR3aa: CASSLEPTYEQYF; CDR3nt: TGCGCCAGCAGCTTGGAGCCTACCTACGAGCAGTACTTC
v_gene: TRBV9; abundance: -; d_gene: TRBD2; j_gene: TRBJ2-1; CDR3aa: CASSEAGTSGAGGMNEQFF; CDR3nt: TGTGCCAGCAGCGAAGCTGGGACTAGCGGTGCGGGTGGGATGAATGAGCAGTTCTTC